The next 9 T cell receptor beta chains were all read from a single sample in a study of T cell repertoires in cytomegalovirus infection. TCRdb itself ran the reads through MiXCR, one entry per CDR3 protein. The table lists 250,000 to 400,000 distinct CDR3 sequences, roughly 25% of them singletons. Their antigens are not known. The material sequenced was cultured PBMCs, taken from culture after CMV antigen stimulation. Receptor source: a human donor in good health (CMV status not recorded). Some clones in this sample may be carry-over from other donors' samples.

This chain connects TRBV9 to TRBJ2-1, with TRBD2 matching over 11 bases. Per germline, CDR1 SGDLS and CDR2 YYNGEE. The junction had 4 bases not matched to a gene; V was cut back by 4 bases and J by 4 bases. The CDR3 is 15 amino acids. The CDR3 DNA is TGTGCCAGCAGCCGTAGCGGGAGGGATTACAATGAGCAGTTCTTC. It encodes CASSRSGRDYNEQFF.

This clonotype was seen a handful of times. This chain uses TRBV12-3 or TRBV12-4 with TRBJ1-2, with a possible D match to TRBD1 (6 bases). Deletions cut 6 bases from V and 0 bases from J, with 11 bases between. CDR3 size: 14 residues. The CDR3 is CASSLRQANYGYTF. In DNA, the CDR3 is TGTGCCAGCAGCCTAAGACAGGCTAACTATGGCTACACCTTC.

This clonotype turned up a few times. The CDR3 sequence is CASTTDWESYEQYF. The DNA of the CDR3 is TGTGCCAGCACCACGGACTGGGAATCCTACGAGCAGTACTTC. The chain is built from TRBV28 and TRBJ2-7; a weak D match, TRBD2 (5 bases). Trimming pared 7 bases from V and 1 base from J, leaving 14 bases between. The length of the CDR3 is 14 residues. CDR1 and CDR2 from the germline V gene are MDHEN and SYDVKM. Full variable domain (remainder filled in from reference TRBV28 and TRBJ2-7): DVKVTQSSRYLVKRTGEKVFLECVQDMDHENMFWYRQDPGLGLRLIYFSYDVKMKEKGDIPEGYSVSREKKERFSLILESASTNQTSMYLCASTTDWESYEQYFGPGTRLTVT.

This clonotype ranks as medium-sized (0.01 to 0.1%). This chain uses TRBV27 with TRBJ2-7, with TRBD1 matching over 9 bases. V lost 5 bases and J lost 3; bases outside the gene matches: 5. Germline CDR1 reads MNHEY; CDR2 reads SMNVEV (reference sequence). The CDR3 has 14 amino acids. The CDR3 here is CASSLQGANYEQYF. CDR3 DNA: TGTGCCAGCAGTCTACAGGGGGCGAACTACGAGCAGTACTTC.

V gene TRBV27 combines with J gene TRBJ2-7, with no clear D. The CDR3 has 13 amino acids. Germline V gene data show CDR1 as MNHEY and CDR2 as SMNVEV (reference sequence). Trimming stripped 4 bases from V and 6 bases from J, with 13 bases between. The CDR3 is CASSWSSASEQYV. The DNA for the CDR3 is TGTGCCAGCAGTTGGTCCTCCGCGTCCGAGCAGTACGTC.

This clonotype appeared a few times. The chain is built from TRBV7-6 and TRBJ2-1, with 7 nucleotides matching TRBD1. CDR1 is SGHVS and CDR2 is FNYEAQ in the germline V gene. CDR3 length equals 14 residues. The V segment lost 3 bases and the J segment 8 bases; nucleotides outside the gene matches: 7. The CDR3 DNA sequence: TGTGCCAGCAGCTTGACAGGGTTAATCGATGAGCAGTTCTTC. Its protein is CASSLTGLIDEQFF.

This clonotype has just a few counts. The chain links TRBV20-1 to TRBJ1-4; 7 positions match TRBD1. After removal of 1 base from V and 9 bases from J, the junction contained 5 bases not matched to a gene. This CDR3 has 13 residues. Germline V gene lookup returns CDR1 DFQATT and CDR2 SNEGSKA (reference sequence). This CDR3 is CSARGDREKKLFF. CDR3 in DNA: TGCAGTGCTAGAGGAGACAGGGAGAAAAAACTGTTTTTT.

The chain links TRBV3-1 to TRBJ2-1; 13 positions agree with TRBD2. The V and J ends lost 5 bases and 7 bases, in that order; junction bases with no gene match: 2. The CDR3 length is 14 residues. Germline lookup yields CDR1 LGHDT and CDR2 YNNKEL (reference sequence). This CDR3 is CASSTLAGGNEQFF. CDR3 nucleotide sequence: TGTGCCAGCAGCACACTAGCGGGAGGGAATGAGCAGTTCTTC.

The J gene is TRBJ2-7, the V gene TRBV7-3, with 11 bases that match TRBD2. V dropped 4 bases and J dropped 9; count of bases not matched to a gene: 11. The CDR3 length is 15 residues. From germline, CDR1 is SGHTA and CDR2 FQGTGA. The chain's CDR3 is CASSWGLAESEGQYF. CDR3 coding DNA: TGTGCCAGCAGCTGGGGACTAGCGGAGTCGGAAGGGCAGTACTTC.